This record covers a single T cell receptor beta chain. Other nucleotide sequences from this sample produce the same CDR3. This sample was included in a study of blood T cell repertoires in COVID-19. About the study: There were acute and convalescent COVID-19 samples, and they came from the United States, Italy and Spain. T cells, B-cell-depleted T cells, or PBMCs supplied cDNA or gDNA.

Germline assignment: CDR1 KGHSH and CDR2 LQKENI. Trimming removed 3 bases from V and 1 base from J; junction bases left unmatched: 2. The CDR3 spans 14 residues. In the source study's methods: Reference gene primer amplification gave estimated nucleated cell counts. Sequenced by immunoSEQ multiplex PCR; TCRdb stores in-frame clones only, minus some. From that table come the V and J calls and clone size; the DNA was used to work out D and trimming. The sample records over 85,000 clones, almost 80% being singletons. The TCR originated in a man aged 55-75 years with active or convalescent COVID-19. The J gene is TRBJ1-1, the V gene TRBV18; 7 nucleotides match TRBD1. Source material: peripheral blood. Written as DNA, the CDR3 is TGTGCCAGCTCACCTAGGACAGGGAACACTGAAGCTTTCTTT. Its translation: CASSPRTGNTEAFF.